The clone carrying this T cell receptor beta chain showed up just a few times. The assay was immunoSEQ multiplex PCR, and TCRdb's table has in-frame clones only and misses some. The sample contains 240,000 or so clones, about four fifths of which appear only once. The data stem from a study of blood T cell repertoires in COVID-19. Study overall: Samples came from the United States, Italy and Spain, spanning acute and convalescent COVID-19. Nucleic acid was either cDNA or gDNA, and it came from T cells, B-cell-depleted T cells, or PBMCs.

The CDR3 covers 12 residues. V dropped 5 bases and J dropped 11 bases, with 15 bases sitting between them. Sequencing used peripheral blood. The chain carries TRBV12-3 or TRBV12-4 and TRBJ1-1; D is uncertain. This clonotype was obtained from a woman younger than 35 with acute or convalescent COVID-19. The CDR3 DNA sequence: TGTGCCAGCAGTCACGGGGTGTTCTCGGCTTTCTTT. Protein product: CASSHGVFSAFF.